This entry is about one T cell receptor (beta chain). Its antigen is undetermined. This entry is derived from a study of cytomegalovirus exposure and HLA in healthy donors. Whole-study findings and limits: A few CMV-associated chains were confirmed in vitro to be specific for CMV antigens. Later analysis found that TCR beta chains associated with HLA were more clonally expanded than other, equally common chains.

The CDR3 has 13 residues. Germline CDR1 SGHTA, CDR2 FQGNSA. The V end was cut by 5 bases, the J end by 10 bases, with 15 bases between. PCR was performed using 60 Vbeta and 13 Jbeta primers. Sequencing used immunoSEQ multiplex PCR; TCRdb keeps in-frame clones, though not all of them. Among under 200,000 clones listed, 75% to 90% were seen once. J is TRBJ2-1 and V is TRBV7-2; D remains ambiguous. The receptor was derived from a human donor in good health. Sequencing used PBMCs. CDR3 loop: CASSPTPGEEQFF. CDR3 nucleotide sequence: TGTGCCAGCAGCCCCACCCCGGGTGAGGAGCAGTTCTTC.